The T cell receptor (beta chain) under discussion was sequenced for a study of shared clonotypes between healthy human individuals. In the study overall: A couple of women and a few men aged 18 to 49 made up the donors. CD4 naive and memory got three plates each, CD8 naive two, CD8 memory one.

The study, taken as a whole, reports: The study sampled only blood, and tissue repertoires likely differ.

Of note for this clone: Its antigen remains unknown.

Germline loops: CDR1 GTSNPN, CDR2 SVGIG (reference sequence). This CDR3 has 12 residues. Trimming cost V 3 bases and J 9 bases; bases outside gene matches: 7. The table came from immunoSEQ multiplex PCR; TCRdb's copy has only in-frame clones and leaves some out. This sample has 2 million to 2.5 million clones, with roughly 90% found just once. This sequence was found in a man between 18 and 35 years old in good health. Some clones in this sample may be carry-over from other donors' samples. The chain links TRBV30 to TRBJ1-2; 7 bases match TRBD1. Sequenced: naive CD4+ T cells from PBMCs. Regarding subset: CD45RA+ positively selected. Here the CDR3 reads CAWSKGDRRYTF. The CDR3 coding sequence is TGTGCCTGGAGCAAAGGGGACAGACGCTACACCTTC.